This T cell receptor beta chain is drawn from a study of T cells in Graves' hyperthyroidism and ophthalmopathy (dated by TCRdb to between 2017 and 2020). Describing the broader study: Peripheral blood was collected at initial diagnosis, before any treatment. TCR V-J signatures able to tell the groups apart were searched for in a discovery cohort of more than 90 patients, of whom approximately 40 had Graves' ophthalmopathy and 55 to 65 had stable Graves' hyperthyroidism. An independent validation cohort of about 20 hyperthyroidism patients and about 16 patients who later progressed to ophthalmopathy tested prospective prediction of ophthalmopathy. The roughly 100 discovery patients were divided at random into training and test sets in a 7:3 ratio. The study also compared thyroid tissue and blood T-cell repertoires from roughly 6 Graves' hyperthyroidism patients. Following sampling, methimazole starting at 30 mg daily was given to hyperthyroidism patients, and high-dose intravenous methylprednisolone was given to ophthalmopathy patients. According to the paper, TCR Vbeta CDR3 sequencing was carried out on 135 peripheral blood samples, which came from under 50 ophthalmopathy, around 74 hyperthyroidism and 17 progressor patients.

This clonotype was counted a few times. Its antigen target is currently unknown. No much larger clone is present one base from it, and per-base qualities are unavailable. Ophthalmopathy patients had moderately to severely active disease, Clinical Activity Score of at least 3, NOSPECS grade of at least 4, and duration under 3 months. Patients with uncontrolled infections, other autoimmune diseases, pregnancy or lactation were excluded. Diagnoses relied on clinical symptoms, serum thyroxine and TRAb, thyroid ultrasound and orbital computed tomography. PBMCs were isolated from 8 to 10 ml of fresh peripheral blood by Ficoll-Paque density gradient centrifugation. Trizol reagent was used to extract total RNA, and RNA quality was then checked on an Agilent 2100 Bioanalyzer. Amplification of TCR beta CDR3 regions was carried out from RNA transcripts. The TCR CDR3 was subjected to a first round of RT-PCR using the HTBI primer set and the Qiagen OneStep RT-PCR kit. Libraries were constructed in a second round of multiplex PCR, after which size selection and purification were carried out. The libraries were sequenced on an Illumina HiSeq2000 using paired-end 100 bp reads. As for how the authors treated the data: Raw data were processed with SOAPnuke, discarding reads with adapters, uncalled bases, mean Phred below 15, or no exact constant-primer or identifier match. High-quality paired reads were merged using COPE v1.2.5, and each unique nucleotide sequence was defined as a clonotype. MiTCR v1.1 was used to align the clonotypes against IMGT TRBV, TRBD and TRBJ reference segments. Analysis was restricted to V-J combinations with a frequency above 0.0001, which covered 99% to 99.2% of repertoires. A TCS score was defined as the ratio of F50 (clonal expansion) to E x V (chaos), with BLOSUM62-based TCRdist applied between CDR3 peptides within each V-J. Welch's t-statistics and random forest reduced roughly 500 V-J features to 10 to 15, which were used in a naive Bayes classifier (R e1071). Through fastp at Q25 and MiXCR, TCRdb rebuilt clones from the public reads, retaining in-frame beta chains. Each record represents a unique CDR3 protein, reported with the most common genes and DNA among its rows. These V and J calls rely on TCRdb rather than the paper's analysis. In all, the sample holds 310,000 or so distinct CDR3 sequences, and about 18% of those were seen once. The ten largest clones represent roughly 53% of the sample.

The CDR3, cysteine through phenylalanine, is 19 amino acids long. Left in the record is the CDR3 DNA by itself, 57 bases read in frame from the first base. CDR1 and CDR2 (MNHEY, SVGEGT) derive from the germline V gene. V is cut back by 2 bases and J by 4 bases, with 17 bases in the junction unmatched. General findings and caveats noted by the study authors: Blood samples also contained most of the expanded thyroid clonotypes (frequency above 0.001), which suggests that blood repertoires may reflect thyroid immune responses. No statistical method was used to set the sample size in advance, and investigators knew the group allocation. Ophthalmopathy was separated from stable hyperthyroidism by a 13 V-J signature model, with 85% to 90% sensitivity and about 84% specificity obtained in cross-validation and 80%/75% obtained in testing. In validation, the model predicted progression to ophthalmopathy with approximately 69% sensitivity and over 72% specificity, a median of roughly seven months before onset.

The clonotype was recovered from a woman aged 60-75 years with Graves' ophthalmopathy. Sequencing was carried out using blood. The chain is assembled from TRBV6-2 or TRBV6-3 and TRBJ2-7, with 10 bases matching TRBD2. The DNA sequence is TGTGCCAGCAGTTACCCCCTTGGAAAAGCGGGGGGGACGGCGTACGAGCAGTACTTC. This is translated as CASSYPLGKAGGTAYEQYF.